This T cell receptor beta chain is from a study of blood T cell repertoires in COVID-19. Overall study: COVID-19 samples, acute and convalescent, were from the United States, Italy and Spain.

This CDR3 is 15 amino acids long. Trimming pared 5 bases from V and 3 bases from J, leaving 13 bases between. Germline lookup yields CDR1 KGHSH and CDR2 LQKENI. Method: immunoSEQ multiplex PCR; TCRdb's copy keeps in-frame clones and lacks some. Here the sample spans around 100,000 clones, roughly 87% being singletons. This TCR came from an elderly woman in a cohort sampled during active COVID-19. The material sequenced was peripheral blood. This chain joins TRBV18 and TRBJ1-4, with D possibly being TRBD1 (5 bases). In nucleotides, the CDR3 is TGTGCCAGCTCAAAGGACATGGGGTCTAATGAAAAACTGTTTTTT. Encoded protein: CASSKDMGSNEKLFF.